The 17 T cell receptor beta chains listed next were all sequenced from one sample in a study of T cells in Graves' hyperthyroidism and ophthalmopathy. What was amplified from RNA transcripts were TCR beta CDR3 regions. In the first-round RT-PCR of the TCR CDR3, the HTBI primer set was used. TCRdb re-analysed the multiplex PCR reads in MiXCR, keeping a single row per CDR3 protein. The sample comprises some 420,000 distinct CDR3 sequences, roughly 13% of which are singletons, and 5.3% rests with the top ten. The sample consisted of blood. The receptor set was obtained from a woman between 18 and 29 years old with Graves' hyperthyroidism.

This chain connects TRBV20-1 to TRBJ2-3; D is ambiguous. The CDR3 is 10 residues long. The germline V and J ends were trimmed by 4 bases and 5 bases, with 4 bases remaining between them. The germline CDR1 and CDR2 sequences are DFQATT and SNEGSKA (reference sequence). The CDR3 DNA reads as TGCAGTGCTAAGGAAGATACGCAGTATTTT. Translating gives CSAKEDTQYF.

This clonotype was counted ten times or more. The rearrangement uses TRBV2 and TRBJ1-4; 10 positions agree with TRBD1. V lost 6 bases to trimming and J lost 5 bases; unmatched junction nucleotides: 3. Germline CDR1 and CDR2: SNHLY and FYNNEI. This CDR3 has 14 residues. CDR3: CASRVGQGNEKLFF. The CDR3 DNA follows: TGTGCCAGCAGGGTGGGACAGGGGAATGAAAAACTGTTTTTT.

This clonotype was seen at least ten times. The V call is TRBV6-6, the J call TRBJ2-3, with TRBD2 matching 11 bases. V shed 2 bases, J shed 6 bases, and the junction held 1 base outside the gene matches. This CDR3 has 14 amino acids. Germline V gene data show CDR1 as MNHNY and CDR2 as SVGAGI (reference sequence). Here the CDR3 DNA reads TGTGCCAGCAGTTACGCTAGCGGGAGGGATACGCAGTATTTT. It is translated as CASSYASGRDTQYF.

This clonotype was counted many times. The chain links TRBV5-1 to TRBJ2-4; perhaps D is TRBD1 or TRBD2 (5 bases each). Per germline, CDR1 SGHRS and CDR2 YFSETQ. Trimming pared 3 bases from V and 7 bases from J, leaving 17 bases between. The CDR3 has 15 residues. In DNA form, the CDR3 reads TGCGCCAGCAGCTCCTCCGGGACCCTTTCTAACATTCAGTACTTC. Translating gives CASSSSGTLSNIQYF.

This clonotype was observed many times. The chain couples TRBV27 to TRBJ2-7, with D unresolved. V dropped 2 bases and J dropped 3 bases, with 8 bases sitting between them. The CDR3 is 13 residues long. CDR1 MNHEY and CDR2 SMNVEV come from the germline V gene (reference sequence). DNA for the CDR3: TGTGCCAGCAGTTTAAGGGTCCACTACGAGCAGTACTTC. Translating it yields CASSLRVHYEQYF.

The gene calls are TRBV7-3 and TRBJ2-3, with 11 positions matching TRBD2. V lost 5 bases and J lost 5; bases outside the gene matches: 9. The CDR3 contains 16 residues. Germline values: CDR1 SGHTA, CDR2 FQGTGA. CDR3 amino acids: CASSPSGLAGGDTQYF. The CDR3 bases are TGTGCCAGCAGCCCCTCTGGGCTAGCGGGGGGAGATACGCAGTATTTT.

This clonotype was seen a handful of times. The V gene is TRBV15, the J gene TRBJ1-3, with unresolved D. Germline-derived CDR1 and CDR2 are LNHNV and YYDKDF (reference sequence). V lost 4 bases, J lost 4 bases, and 5 bases lay in between. This CDR3 has 12 amino acids. The CDR3 bases are TGTGCCACCAGCAACCGCGGAAACACCATATATTTT. Protein: CATSNRGNTIYF.

This clonotype has more than one count but fewer than ten. This chain joins TRBV20-1 and TRBJ2-7, with 7 bases aligning to TRBD2. CDR1 DFQATT and CDR2 SNEGSKA come from the germline V gene (reference sequence). The V and J ends lost 0 bases and 2 bases, in that order; junction bases with no gene match: 7. The CDR3 length is 15 residues. The CDR3 DNA reads as TGCAGTGCTAGAGATGGCGGGAGTCGGCCCTACGAGCAGTACTTC. It codes for CSARDGGSRPYEQYF.

With regard to this clonotype: A single base separates this from a much larger clone, so it may be a read error. The gene calls are TRBV20-1 and TRBJ2-1, with 9 bases identical to TRBD1. The CDR3 is made up of 16 amino acids. Germline-derived CDR1 and CDR2 are DFQATT and SNEGSKA (reference sequence). V lost 0 bases, J lost 10 bases, and 13 bases stayed unmatched. The DNA for the CDR3 is TGCAGTGCTAGAGAGTTACAGGGGGCGTTACTGGGGGAGCAGTTCTTC. The encoded protein is CSARELQGALLGEQFF.

This clonotype was recorded at least ten times. The chain links TRBV25-1 to TRBJ1-2; 9 nucleotides agree with TRBD1. The CDR3 runs to 12 residues. V trimming: 7 bases; J trimming: 4 bases; junction bases outside the gene matches: 1. Germline CDR1 is MGHDK and CDR2 is SYGVNS. CDR3 nucleotides: TGTGCCAGCAAGGGACAGGGCTATGGCTACACCTTC. Amino acids: CASKGQGYGYTF.

This clonotype was found many times. This sequence joins TRBV7-3 and TRBJ2-1; the D is unclear. Trimming removed 5 bases from V and 4 bases from J, with 12 bases in between. Per germline, CDR1 SGHTA and CDR2 FQGTGA. This CDR3 has 14 residues. The CDR3 nucleotides are TGTGCCAGCAGCCACTCGACTCGTTACAATGAGCAGTTCTTC. As protein: CASSHSTRYNEQFF.

This clonotype was seen ten or more times. V is TRBV11-3 and J is TRBJ2-1; 11 bases align to TRBD1. CDR1 SGHNT and CDR2 YENEEA come from the germline V gene. V gave up 4 bases and J gave up 8 bases; unmatched junction bases: 4. The CDR3 contains 14 residues. CDR3 DNA sequence: TGTGCCAGCAGCTCGGGGACAGGGGGTGATGAGCAGTTCTTC. Residues: CASSSGTGGDEQFF.

This clonotype was observed a few times. A much more abundant neighbour one base away suggests this may be a read error. This sequence joins TRBV15 and TRBJ2-5; unclear D gene. Germline loops: CDR1 LNHNV, CDR2 YYDKDF (reference sequence). V lost 0 bases, J lost 5 bases, and 4 bases lay in between. The CDR3 loop spans 12 amino acids. The CDR3 protein is CATSRDFETQYF. The CDR3 DNA reads as TGTGCCACCAGCAGAGATTTTGAGACCCAGTACTTC.

This clonotype was seen many times. The V and J genes are TRBV28 and TRBJ1-2, with D perhaps TRBD1 (6 bases). This CDR3 has 13 amino acids. CDR1 is MDHEN, CDR2 SYDVKM, per germline. V lost 8 bases and J 8 bases, leaving 18 bases between the germline ends. The CDR3 DNA is TGTGCCAGCGGATATTCCAGGGGCAGGGGCTACACCTTC. Its protein is CASGYSRGRGYTF.

This clonotype was seen at least ten times. The chain has TRBV12-3 or TRBV12-4 and TRBJ2-1; D unresolved. Between the trimmed V and J ends, which lost 1 base and 2 bases, there was a span of 6 bases. The CDR3 is 14 amino acids. The DNA for the CDR3 is TGTGCCAGCAGTTTAGTGATGGCCTACAATGAGCAGTTCTTC. Encoded protein: CASSLVMAYNEQFF.

This clonotype was observed a few times. The CDR3, as DNA: TGTGCTAGTGGAGAGTATGACAGGGTCACTGAAGCTTTCTTT. Translating gives CASGEYDRVTEAFF. This sequence joins TRBV12-5 and TRBJ1-1, with 7 bases fitting TRBD1. The CDR3 consists of 14 residues. V trimming: 6 bases; J trimming: 4 bases; junction bases outside the gene matches: 8. The germline gives CDR1 LGHNT, CDR2 FRNRAP. The full variable domain, in which reference TRBV12-5 and TRBJ1-1 provide the parts outside the CDR3, is DARVTQTPRHKVTEMGQEVTMRCQPILGHNTVFWYRQTMMQGLELLAYFRNRAPLDDSGMPKDRFSAEMPDATLATLKIQPSEPRDSAVYFCASGEYDRVTEAFFGQGTRLTVV.

This clonotype was recorded many times. The rearrangement links TRBV11-2 to TRBJ2-2; D is uncertain. The V end was cut by 1 base, the J end by 2 bases, with 8 bases between. Germline values: CDR1 SGHAT, CDR2 FQNNGV. The CDR3 sequence is 15 residues long. CDR3 amino acids: CASSLGSLNTGELFF. In DNA form, the CDR3 reads TGTGCCAGCAGCTTAGGTTCCCTTAACACCGGGGAGCTGTTTTTT.